The 10 T cell receptor beta chains in this list originate from one sample, sequenced in a study of PD-1 blockade in classical Hodgkin lymphoma. Profiled with immunoSEQ multiplex PCR; TCRdb holds only in-frame clones, not every one. The repertoire consists of some 10,000 clones, with roughly 76% occurring once and the leading ten covering under 30%. Relapse was seen in all patients after autologous stem cell transplantation, and brentuximab vedotin exposure was variable. Sequencing was performed on peripheral blood mononuclear cells (PBMCs), taken at baseline. Every receptor here comes from a human donor with classical Hodgkin lymphoma.

The genes are TRBV10-3 and TRBJ2-2; the match to TRBD2 covers 7 bases. The germline V gene has CDR1 ENHRY and CDR2 SYGVKD. V shed 8 bases and J 5 bases; nucleotides not matched to a gene: 2. The CDR3 length is 12 residues. The DNA of the CDR3 is TGTGCCATCGGGGAGGGGACCGGGGAGCTGTTTTTT. Its translation: CAIGEGTGELFF.

The chain carries TRBV27 and TRBJ1-1; D is possibly TRBD1 (5 bases). V lost 4 bases and J 2 bases, leaving 14 bases between the germline ends. CDR1 and CDR2 (germline): MNHEY, SMNVEV (reference sequence). The CDR3 sequence is 15 residues long. DNA for the CDR3: TGTGCCAGCAGTTCGGGGAGACAGCTAAACACTGAAGCTTTCTTT. Its translation: CASSSGRQLNTEAFF.

The rearrangement links TRBV10-1 to TRBJ2-3; 14 bases are a match to TRBD2. The CDR3 is 16 amino acids. CDR1 and CDR2 from the germline V gene are WNHNN and SYGVQD (reference sequence). J gave up 5 bases and V 6 bases, and 7 bases lay outside the gene matches. The CDR3 is CASRSGLAGEKDTQYF. Written as DNA, the CDR3 is TGCGCCAGCAGGTCGGGACTAGCGGGAGAGAAAGATACGCAGTATTTT.

As concerns this clone: The junction departs from the called germline gene at one end, perhaps through a read error. The chain uses TRBV4-1 and TRBJ2-1, with D perhaps TRBD1 (5 bases). CDR3 length equals 13 residues. Per germline, CDR1 MGHRA and CDR2 YSYEKL. This CDR3 is CASSKDSYNEQFF. The CDR3 coding sequence is TGCGCCAGCAGCAAAGACAGTTACAATGAGCAGTTCTTC.

The chain is built from TRBV11-2 and TRBJ2-4; the match to TRBD2 covers 8 bases. The length of the CDR3 is 16 residues. J lost 0 bases, V lost 5 bases, and 6 bases had no gene match. Germline CDR1 and CDR2: SGHAT and FQNNGV. The CDR3 DNA reads TGTGCCAGCAGCAATAGCGGGATGCTAGCCAAAAACATTCAGTACTTC. It specifies CASSNSGMLAKNIQYF.

In this sample, this clone is medium-sized. The chain couples TRBV10-1 to TRBJ2-5; tentatively, D is TRBD2 (5 bases). The CDR3 totals 14 residues. V was cut by 4 bases and J by 1 base, with 10 bases left in between. Germline values: CDR1 WNHNN, CDR2 SYGVQD (reference sequence). The CDR3 nucleotides are TGCGCCAGCAGTGTTGGAGGATCCCAAGAGACCCAGTACTTC. The encoded protein is CASSVGGSQETQYF.

The chain uses TRBV7-9 and TRBJ1-1; D gene uncertain. Germline CDR1 is SEHNR and CDR2 is FQNEAQ (reference sequence). The CDR3 runs 15 residues. Between the trimmed V and J ends, which lost 1 base and 1 base, there was a span of 10 bases. CDR3 coding DNA: TGTGCCAGCAGCTTAGTGAGTACGGGGAACACTGAAGCTTTCTTT. Its translation: CASSLVSTGNTEAFF.

In the case of this clone: One end of the junction does not line up with germline, which may come from a read error. The chain has TRBV7-7 and TRBJ2-5, with 12 bases aligning to TRBD2. Germline V gives CDR1 SSHAT, CDR2 FNYEAQ (reference sequence). The CDR3 is 16 residues long. The CDR3 protein is CASSLRLAGVGETQYF. The CDR3 nucleotides are TGTGCTAGCAGCTTAAGACTAGCGGGAGTGGGAGAGACCCAGTACTTC.

The chain is built from TRBV6-1 and TRBJ1-2, with D possibly being TRBD1 (5 bases). CDR1 and CDR2 from the germline V gene are MNHNS and SASEGT. V lost 7 bases and J lost 2, with 17 bases in between. CDR3 length: 15 residues. CDR3 sequence: CASTEGQGSNYGYTF. Here the CDR3 DNA reads TGTGCCAGCACCGAAGGCCAGGGATCAAACTATGGCTACACCTTC.

This clone has just a few counts. This same CDR3 is encoded by further DNA sequences in the sample. The chain uses TRBV5-1 and TRBJ2-3; the D is unclear. This CDR3 has 15 amino acids. Germline V gives CDR1 SGHRS, CDR2 YFSETQ. V lost 2 bases to trimming and J lost 2 bases, with 12 bases between them. The CDR3 sequence: CASSFQGAVTDTQYF. The CDR3 DNA sequence: TGCGCCAGCAGCTTCCAAGGCGCGGTCACAGATACGCAGTATTTT.